These 7 T cell receptor beta chains came from one sample sequenced in a study of CD8+ T cells in alopecia areata. Following RNA extraction, reverse transcription yielded cDNA that acted as the sequencing template. Sequencing used immunoSEQ multiplex PCR; TCRdb keeps in-frame clones, though not all of them. The data show more than 100,000 clones, with approximately 52% seen just once and about 8.8% held by the top ten. Sequenced material: CD4+ T cells sorted from blood. These receptors were obtained from a human donor in good health.

This chain links TRBV2 with TRBJ2-1; no firm D call. CDR1 SNHLY and CDR2 FYNNEI come from the germline V gene. The CDR3 totals 16 residues. Trimming shortened V by 4 bases and J by 9 bases, and 22 bases separated the two germline ends. The CDR3 loop is CASSAWQADLMGEQFF. Here the CDR3 DNA reads TGTGCCAGCAGTGCTTGGCAGGCAGATCTTATGGGTGAGCAGTTCTTC. The full variable domain, its missing parts supplied by reference TRBV2 and TRBJ2-1, is EPEVTQTPSHQVTQMGQEVILRCVPISNHLYFYWYRQILGQKVEFLVSFYNNEISEKSEIFDDQFSVERPDGSNFTLKIRSTKLEDSAMYFCASSAWQADLMGEQFFGPGTRLTVL.

This sequence joins TRBV28 and TRBJ2-5; D unclear. Looked up from germline, CDR1 is MDHEN and CDR2 is SYDVKM. V shed 5 bases and J shed 5 bases, with 12 bases lying between them. CDR3 length: 13 amino acids. For the CDR3, the DNA is TGTGCCAGCAGTCCCCGCAACTTGGAGACCCAGTACTTC. Translating gives CASSPRNLETQYF.

This clone came up a few times. This rearrangement joins TRBV7-2 to TRBJ2-4; D perhaps matches TRBD2 (7 bases). The CDR3 length is 15 residues. V lost 5 bases and J 6 bases, leaving 17 bases between the germline ends. The germline CDR1 and CDR2 sequences are SGHTA and FQGNSA. The CDR3 DNA is TGTGCCAGCAGCCGGGGGGCAGTGGAGCGAAACATTCAGTACTTC. Its protein is CASSRGAVERNIQYF.

This clone was counted a few times. V usage is TRBV29-1 and J usage is TRBJ2-5; D may be TRBD1 (5 bases). Between the trimmed V and J ends, which lost 2 bases and 5 bases, there was a span of 15 bases. Germline CDR1 SQVTM, CDR2 ANQGSEA. The CDR3 is made up of 14 amino acids. The CDR3 reads CSVELGPGQETQYF. In nucleotides, the CDR3 is TGCAGCGTTGAATTGGGGCCAGGGCAGGAGACCCAGTACTTC.

The chain couples TRBV25-1 to TRBJ2-4; tentative D call: TRBD1 (6 bases). The length of the CDR3 is 15 residues. Looked up from germline, CDR1 is MGHDK and CDR2 is SYGVNS. V lost 3 bases and J 2 bases, leaving 11 bases between the germline ends. This CDR3 is CASSDSGETKNIQYF. CDR3 nucleotides: TGTGCCAGCAGTGACTCAGGGGAAACCAAAAACATTCAGTACTTC.

This clone was seen a single time. This chain uses TRBV4-1 with TRBJ2-5; 10 positions match TRBD1. V was pared by 0 bases and J by 5 bases, with 3 bases of the junction left unmatched. The CDR3 runs to 15 residues. CDR1 MGHRA and CDR2 YSYEKL come from the germline V gene. The CDR3 here is CASSQDGTGVETQYF. CDR3 coding DNA: TGCGCCAGCAGCCAAGATGGGACAGGGGTTGAGACCCAGTACTTC.

This clone was picked up one time. V gene TRBV5-1 combines with J gene TRBJ2-4; D gene uncertain. Germline V gene data show CDR1 as SGHRS and CDR2 as YFSETQ. The length of the CDR3 is 14 residues. V lost 0 bases to trimming and J lost 9 bases, with 13 bases between them. CDR3 coding DNA: TGCGCCAGCAGCTTGGGGCAGGCTATCGGCATTCAGTACTTC. Its protein product is CASSLGQAIGIQYF.